The next 10 T cell receptor beta chains were all read from a single sample in a study of blood T cells in healthy people across ages. Combining a sample-barcoded 5' primer with a J-beta primer mix, a second PCR ran for roughly 7 to 11 cycles. TCRdb used MiXCR to reprocess the 5' RACE reads, holding one entry per CDR3 protein. Of roughly 830,000 distinct CDR3 sequences listed, around 68% are singletons. What was sequenced was blood. These receptors were collected from a man aged 30-40 years in good health.

V is TRBV4-2 and J is TRBJ2-3; D is ambiguous. The CDR3 has 16 amino acids. Germline CDR1 is LGHNA and CDR2 is YNFKEQ. Between the trimmed V and J ends, which lost 4 bases and 2 bases, there was a span of 16 bases. The CDR3 DNA is TGTGCCAGCAGCCCGTCGGGTGTCCGGGTCACAGATACGCAGTATTTT. Protein: CASSPSGVRVTDTQYF.

This chain connects TRBV11-2 to TRBJ2-3; 8 bases fit TRBD1. Germline values: CDR1 SGHAT, CDR2 FQNNGV. J gave up 2 bases and V 1 base, and 5 bases lay outside the gene matches. CDR3 length equals 16 residues. This CDR3 is CASSLGRDRNTDTQYF. The CDR3, as DNA: TGTGCCAGCAGCTTAGGGAGGGACAGGAACACAGATACGCAGTATTTT.

The genes are TRBV4-3 and TRBJ2-7; D is unclear. The CDR3 spans 14 residues. The V and J ends lost 1 base and 5 bases respectively, with 12 bases between them. Germline V CDR1 and CDR2: LGHNA, YSLEER. DNA for the CDR3: TGCGCCAGCAGCCAAGGAGTGTTCCTAGACGAGCAGTACTTC. This translates into CASSQGVFLDEQYF.

This rearrangement joins TRBV5-1 to TRBJ2-5, with 7 bases aligning to TRBD1. This CDR3 has 15 amino acids. Germline V lookup: CDR1 SGHRS, CDR2 YFSETQ. J gave up 5 bases and V 0 bases, and 7 bases lay outside the gene matches. The chain's CDR3 is CASSLGDRVWETQYF. Written as DNA, the CDR3 is TGCGCCAGCAGCTTGGGCGACAGGGTCTGGGAGACCCAGTACTTC.

This clonotype was detected a few times. The V and J genes are TRBV29-1 and TRBJ1-1; D unclear. Germline values: CDR1 SQVTM, CDR2 ANQGSEA. Trimming pared 4 bases from V and 0 bases from J, leaving 3 bases between. The CDR3 length is 11 residues. This CDR3 reads CSVAVNTEAFF. For the CDR3, the DNA is TGCAGCGTTGCAGTGAACACTGAAGCTTTCTTT.

This clonotype was detected once. The V gene is TRBV6-5, the J gene TRBJ2-3; 13 bases agree with TRBD2. Germline-derived CDR1 and CDR2 are MNHEY and SVGAGI. There are 19 residues in the CDR3. After removal of 4 bases from V and 0 bases from J, the junction contained 10 bases not matched to a gene. The CDR3 here is CASSFLPGTSGVSTDTQYF. The CDR3 nucleotides are TGTGCCAGCAGTTTTCTTCCCGGGACTAGCGGGGTTAGCACAGATACGCAGTATTTT.

This chain uses TRBV20-1 with TRBJ2-1; TRBD2 agrees at 7 bases. Trimming at V came to 3 bases and at J to 1 base, leaving 6 bases not matched to a gene. Germline V lookup: CDR1 DFQATT, CDR2 SNEGSKA (reference sequence). The CDR3 spans 15 residues. CDR3 sequence reads: CSASTGLGSYNEQFF. The CDR3 DNA follows: TGCAGTGCTAGCACCGGACTAGGGTCCTACAATGAGCAGTTCTTC.

V usage is TRBV5-1 and J usage is TRBJ2-5, with 8 bases matching TRBD2. Germline loops: CDR1 SGHRS, CDR2 YFSETQ. V was pared by 0 bases and J by 11 bases, with 12 bases of the junction left unmatched. This CDR3 spans 15 amino acids. CDR3 sequence reads: CASSLGKLPEREQYF. Written as DNA, the CDR3 is TGCGCCAGCAGCTTGGGTAAGTTGCCTGAGCGGGAGCAGTACTTC.

This clonotype was seen a handful of times. The V gene is TRBV6-6, the J gene TRBJ1-2; D is unclear. Per the germline V gene, CDR1 is MNHNY and CDR2 is SVGAGI (reference sequence). The CDR3 is 11 amino acids. Trimming stripped 5 bases from V and 5 bases from J, with 6 bases between. The CDR3 DNA reads as TGTGCCAGCAGTCGGGAATATGGCTACACCTTC. Encoded protein: CASSREYGYTF.

The chain combines TRBV5-1 with TRBJ2-7; D is unclear. Per the germline V gene, CDR1 is SGHRS and CDR2 is YFSETQ. CDR3 size: 14 residues. The ends were cut back, 4 bases at V and 0 bases at J, with 11 bases in the middle. As DNA, the CDR3 is TGCGCCAGCAGCCCAGAGATGAGCTCCTACGAGCAGTACTTC. This encodes CASSPEMSSYEQYF.